This TCR beta chain was obtained from a study of sequential checkpoint blockade in melanoma (dated by TCRdb to between 2018 and 2021). Regarding the research as a whole: Patients were randomized 1:1 to first-line nivolumab followed by ipilimumab (arm A) or ipilimumab followed by nivolumab (arm B). Maintenance nivolumab came after both trial sequences.

Per the publication, the treatment or condition label means: randomized to nivolumab then ipilimumab (arm A) or the reverse (arm B). None of the trial patients had been given prior DNA-damaging chemotherapy. Live CD3+CD8+ cells negative for CD19 and CD56 were sorted from thawed PBMCs on a FACS Aria II flow cytometer. CheckMate 064, a randomized, open-label phase II trial of sequential checkpoint blockade, was the source of the samples, all of which came from patients with melanoma. Leukapheresis was used to collect peripheral blood mononuclear cells, which were then purified with Ficoll-Paque and frozen in human serum with roughly 10% DMSO. Immediately after sorting, the purity of the sorted blood CD3+CD8+ cells was confirmed to be >95%, and DNA was then extracted. Comment on this clone: The clone's antigen remains unknown. The record has no base qualities; no much larger clone is one base away.

TCRbeta CDR3 regions were immunosequenced from genomic DNA with the immunoSEQ Assay. Genomic DNA was amplified by bias-controlled multiplex PCR before high-throughput sequencing. As for how the authors treated the data: To quantify the absolute abundance of each unique TCRbeta CDR3 region, the sequences were collapsed and filtered. Clonality, defined as 1 minus Pielou's evenness, was calculated using productive rearrangements only. A previously published method was used to identify clones with significantly greater frequencies in on-treatment samples than in baseline samples. The clones in this table, taken by TCRdb from immuneACCESS, are in-frame only. Not every clone is retained; where verified, under half of the shortfall comes from an unresolved V gene, and the cause of the rest is unknown. V and J calls and clone size are copied from that table; D and trimming were computed from the DNA. The sample yields around 7,000 clones; around 78% were counted once. The leading ten clones occupy 7.4% of the sample.

Beyond this particular receptor, the publication reports: Validation of the response-prediction model combining TCR metrics and mutation burden is needed in larger, independent patient cohorts.

The source was CD8+ T cells sorted from blood (inferred from file names), collected from a patient given nivolumab and ipilimumab in sequence. This clonotype was obtained from a human donor with melanoma.

The DNA sequence reads TGTGCCAGCAGCCAACCAGACAGCTCCGGGAACACTGAAGCTTTCTTT. It codes for CASSQPDSSGNTEAFF. The chain is assembled from TRBV4-2 and TRBJ1-1, with TRBD1 perhaps the D gene, on 5 matching bases. From the cysteine up to the phenylalanine, the CDR3 has a length of 16 residues. The retained sequence is limited to the CDR3, 48 bases, with the frame set at the first base. According to the germline V gene, CDR1 reads LGHNA and CDR2 reads YNFKEQ. The junction shows trimming of 2 bases on V and 1 base on J, plus 14 bases between the germline ends.